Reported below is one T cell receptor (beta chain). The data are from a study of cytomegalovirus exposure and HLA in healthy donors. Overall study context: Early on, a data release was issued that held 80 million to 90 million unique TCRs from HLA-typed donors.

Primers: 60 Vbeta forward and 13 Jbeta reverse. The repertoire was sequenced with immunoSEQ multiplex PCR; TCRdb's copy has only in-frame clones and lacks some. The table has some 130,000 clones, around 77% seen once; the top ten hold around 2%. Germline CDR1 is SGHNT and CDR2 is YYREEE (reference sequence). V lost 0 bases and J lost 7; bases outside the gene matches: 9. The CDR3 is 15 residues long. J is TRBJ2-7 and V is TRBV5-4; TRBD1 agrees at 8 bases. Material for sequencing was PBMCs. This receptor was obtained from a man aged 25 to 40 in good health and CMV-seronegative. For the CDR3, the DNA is TGTGCCAGCAGCTTGGGGGACAGGCACGTTATGGAGCAGTACTTC. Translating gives CASSLGDRHVMEQYF.